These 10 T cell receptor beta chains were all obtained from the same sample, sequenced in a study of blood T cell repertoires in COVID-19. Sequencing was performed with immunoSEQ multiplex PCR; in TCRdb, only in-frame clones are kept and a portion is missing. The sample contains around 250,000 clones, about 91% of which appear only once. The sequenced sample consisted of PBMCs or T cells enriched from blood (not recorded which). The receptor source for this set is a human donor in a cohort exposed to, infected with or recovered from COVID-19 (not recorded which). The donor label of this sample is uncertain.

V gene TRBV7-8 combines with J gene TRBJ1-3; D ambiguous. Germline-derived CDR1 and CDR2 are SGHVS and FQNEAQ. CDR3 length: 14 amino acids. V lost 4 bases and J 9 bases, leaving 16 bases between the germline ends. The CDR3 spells CASSSGGGFGTIYF. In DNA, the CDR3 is TGTGCCAGCAGCTCAGGTGGAGGATTTGGCACCATATATTTT. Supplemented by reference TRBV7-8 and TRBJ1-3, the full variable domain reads GAGVSQSPRYKVAKRGQDVALRCDPISGHVSLFWYQQALGQGPEFLTYFQNEAQLDKSGLPSDRFFAERPEGSVSTLKIQRTQQEDSAVYLCASSSGGGFGTIYFGEGSWLTVV.

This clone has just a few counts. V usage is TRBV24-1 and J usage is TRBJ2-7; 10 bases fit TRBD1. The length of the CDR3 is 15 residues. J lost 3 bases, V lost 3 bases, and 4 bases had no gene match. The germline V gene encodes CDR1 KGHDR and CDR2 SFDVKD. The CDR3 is CATSDPGQGFYEQYF. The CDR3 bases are TGTGCCACCAGTGATCCGGGACAGGGGTTCTACGAGCAGTACTTC.

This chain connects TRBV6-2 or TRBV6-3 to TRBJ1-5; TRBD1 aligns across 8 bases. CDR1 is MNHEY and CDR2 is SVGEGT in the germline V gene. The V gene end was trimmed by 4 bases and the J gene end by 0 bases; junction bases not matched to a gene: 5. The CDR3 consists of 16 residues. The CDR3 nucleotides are TGTGCCAGCAGTTTCGGACAGGGAGATAGCAATCAGCCCCAGCATTTT. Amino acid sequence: CASSFGQGDSNQPQHF.

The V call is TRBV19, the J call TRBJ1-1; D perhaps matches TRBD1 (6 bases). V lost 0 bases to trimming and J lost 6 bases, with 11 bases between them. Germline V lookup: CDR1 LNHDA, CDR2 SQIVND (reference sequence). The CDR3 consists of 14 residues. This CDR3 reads CASSIEGGVPEAFF. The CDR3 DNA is TGTGCCAGTAGTATAGAAGGGGGTGTCCCTGAAGCTTTCTTT.

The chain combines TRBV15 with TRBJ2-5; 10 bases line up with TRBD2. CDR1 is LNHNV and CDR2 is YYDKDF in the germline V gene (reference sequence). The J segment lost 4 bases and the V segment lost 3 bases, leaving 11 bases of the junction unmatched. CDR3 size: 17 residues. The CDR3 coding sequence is TGTGCCACCAGCAGGAGCCGGGGAGCGGGGGGGGTAGAGACCCAGTACTTC. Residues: CATSRSRGAGGVETQYF.

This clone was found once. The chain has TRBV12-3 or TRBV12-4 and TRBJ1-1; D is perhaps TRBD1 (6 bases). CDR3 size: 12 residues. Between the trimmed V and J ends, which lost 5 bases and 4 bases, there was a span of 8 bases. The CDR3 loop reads CASSTGTTEAFF. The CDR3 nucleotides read TGTGCCAGCAGTACAGGGACCACTGAAGCTTTCTTT.

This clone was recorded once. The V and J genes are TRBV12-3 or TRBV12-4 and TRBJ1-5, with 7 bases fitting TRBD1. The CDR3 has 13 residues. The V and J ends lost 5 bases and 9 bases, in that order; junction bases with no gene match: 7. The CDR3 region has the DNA TGTGCCAGCAGTCCTTCGGACAGGTCGCCCCAGCATTTT. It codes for CASSPSDRSPQHF.

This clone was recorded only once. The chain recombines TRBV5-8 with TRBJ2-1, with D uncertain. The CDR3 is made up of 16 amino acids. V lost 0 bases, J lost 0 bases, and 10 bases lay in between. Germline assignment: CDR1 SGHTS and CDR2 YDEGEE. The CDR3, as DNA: TGTGCCAGCAGCTTGGGATCCGAGCCCTCCTACAATGAGCAGTTCTTC. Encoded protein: CASSLGSEPSYNEQFF. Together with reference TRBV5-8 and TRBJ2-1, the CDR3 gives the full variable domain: EAGVTQSPTHLIKTRGQQATLRCSPISGHTSVYWYQQALGLGLQFLLWYDEGEERNRGNFPPRFSGRQFPNYSSELNVNALELEDSALYLCASSLGSEPSYNEQFFGPGTRLTVL.

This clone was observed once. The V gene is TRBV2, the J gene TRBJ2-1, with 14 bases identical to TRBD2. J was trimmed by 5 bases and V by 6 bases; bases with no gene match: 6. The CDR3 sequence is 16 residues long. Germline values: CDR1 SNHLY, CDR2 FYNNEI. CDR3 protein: CASSDMTSGGDNEQFF. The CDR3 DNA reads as TGTGCCAGCAGCGACATGACTAGCGGGGGGGACAATGAGCAGTTCTTC.

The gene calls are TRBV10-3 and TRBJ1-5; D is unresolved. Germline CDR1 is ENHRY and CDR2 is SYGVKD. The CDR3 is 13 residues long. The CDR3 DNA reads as TGTGCAGCAGGCTCTTATAGCAATCAGCCCCAGCATTTT. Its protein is CAAGSYSNQPQHF.